The T cell receptor (beta chain) under discussion was sequenced for a study of blood T cells in healthy people across ages. Study conclusions and caveats: A roughly linear fall in TCR beta diversity per million T cells was seen with increasing age.

Together with a sample-barcoded 5' primer, a J-beta primer mix was included in a second PCR lasting about 7 to 12 cycles. TCRdb independently ran MiXCR on the 5' RACE reads; one entry per CDR3 protein. This table holds 650,000 to 1,000,000 distinct CDR3 sequences, around 50% found once. As regards this clonotype: Antigen specificity is unknown.

The TCR sequence derives from a man at least 80 years old in good health. Material: blood.

CDR3 sequence: CASSLDIGETQYF. The CDR3 nucleotides read TGCGCCAGCAGCTTGGATATCGGGGAGACCCAGTACTTC. V gene TRBV5-1 combines with J gene TRBJ2-5; D remains unclear. The CDR3 is made up of 13 amino acids. Germline-derived CDR1 and CDR2 are SGHRS and YFSETQ. V shed 0 bases and J shed 5 bases, with 8 bases lying between them.